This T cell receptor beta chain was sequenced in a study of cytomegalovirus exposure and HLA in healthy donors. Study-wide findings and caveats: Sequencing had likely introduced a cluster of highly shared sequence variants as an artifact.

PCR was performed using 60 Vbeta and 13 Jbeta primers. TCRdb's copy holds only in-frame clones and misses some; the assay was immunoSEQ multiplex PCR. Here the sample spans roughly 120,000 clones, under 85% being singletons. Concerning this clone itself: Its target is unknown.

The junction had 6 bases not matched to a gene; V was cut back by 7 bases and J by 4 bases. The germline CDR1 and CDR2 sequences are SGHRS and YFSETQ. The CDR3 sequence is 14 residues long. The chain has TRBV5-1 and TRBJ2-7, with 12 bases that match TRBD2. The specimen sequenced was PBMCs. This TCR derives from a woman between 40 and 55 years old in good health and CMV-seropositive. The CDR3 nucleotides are TGCGCCAGCCGCGGACTAGCGGGAACTTACGAGCAGTACTTC. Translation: CASRGLAGTYEQYF.